Listed below are T cell receptor beta chains from one sample, sequenced in a study of T-cell memory formation after mild COVID-19. TCRdb reprocessed the 5' RACE reads via MiXCR and lists one record per CDR3 protein. The data contain 400,000 to 500,000 distinct CDR3 sequences, 15% to 20% of them singletons. The source material was PBMCs or a T cell subset sorted from them (not recorded which). These receptors came from a man between 18 and 29 years old who had mild COVID-19 (a few samples of this study predate the infection). Cell type and time point are not known. Each CDR3 is given with its conserved first and last residue. Fields, in order: D gene, J gene, V gene, clone size, CDR3 protein, CDR3 DNA. A D gene is named only where the DNA matches it firmly. Clone size is stated in some rows and not others, as once, few, many or a class when expanded.

>TRBD1|TRBJ1-6|TRBV4-1|few
CASSQDSFGDRADNSPLHF
TGCGCCAGCAGCCAAGACTCCTTTGGGGACAGGGCCGATAATTCACCCCTCCACTTT
>TRBD2|TRBJ2-2|TRBV27|few
CASSSSAGWRGELFF
TGTGCCAGCAGTTCTTCAGCGGGGTGGCGCGGGGAGCTGTTTTTT
>TRBD1|TRBJ2-1|TRBV9|.
CASSVGGQANEQFF
TGTGCCAGCAGCGTAGGGGGACAGGCCAATGAGCAGTTCTTC
>TRBD1|TRBJ1-4|TRBV7-2|few
CASSPTGVQNEKLFF
TGTGCCAGCAGCCCTACAGGGGTCCAAAATGAAAAACTGTTTTTT
>.|TRBJ1-6|TRBV6-5|few
CASRSRRRDNSPLHF
TGTGCCAGCAGAAGTCGGCGGCGGGACAATTCACCCCTCCACTTT
>TRBD1|TRBJ2-7|TRBV5-1|.
CASSLYTGDEQYF
TGCGCCAGCAGCTTGTATACAGGGGACGAGCAGTACTTC
>.|TRBJ1-1|TRBV4-1|.
CASSQTADMNTEAFF
TGCGCCAGCAGCCAAACGGCGGATATGAACACTGAAGCTTTCTTT
>.|TRBJ1-5|TRBV6-5|few
CASSYSGGFRQPQHF
TGTGCCAGCAGTTACTCGGGGGGGTTCAGGCAGCCCCAGCATTTT
>.|TRBJ2-6|TRBV20-1|.
CSALRGSGANVLTF
TGCAGTGCTCTACGGGGCTCTGGGGCCAACGTCCTGACTTTC
>.|TRBJ1-3|TRBV29-1|.
CSVSSGVGNTIYF
TGCAGCGTATCTTCGGGAGTTGGAAACACCATATATTTT
>.|TRBJ2-1|TRBV7-9|few
CASSPTPGTGQFF
TGTGCCAGCAGCCCCACCCCGGGAACCGGGCAGTTCTTC
>.|TRBJ2-3|TRBV12-3/TRBV12-4|.
CASRLKTQLSDTQYF
TGTGCCAGCAGGTTAAAGACACAGCTATCAGATACGCAGTATTTT
>.|TRBJ2-7|TRBV12-3/TRBV12-4|.
CASSQRVRPYEQYF
TGTGCCAGCAGCCAAAGGGTTCGCCCCTACGAGCAGTACTTC
>.|TRBJ1-4|TRBV4-1|.
CASSQQGREKLFF
TGCGCCAGCAGCCAGCAGGGAAGGGAAAAACTGTTTTTT